Sequencing of this T cell receptor (beta chain) was carried out in a study of blood T cell repertoires in COVID-19. The wider study: Both acute and convalescent COVID-19 samples were obtained from the United States, Italy and Spain.

The CDR3 totals 15 residues. The V gene's germline CDR1 is MDHEN and CDR2 SYDVKM. Losses at the gene ends were 4 bases for V and 4 bases for J; bases not matched to a gene: 8. Profiling relied on immunoSEQ multiplex PCR, and the TCRdb table lists in-frame clones only, not all of them. The top ten clones hold under 10% of a sample with roughly 250,000 clones, 80% to 90% of them seen once. Sequenced material: PBMCs or T cells enriched from blood (not recorded which). The origin of this receptor is a middle-aged man who had recovered from COVID-19. J is TRBJ2-7 and V is TRBV28, with 9 bases lining up with TRBD1. The CDR3 DNA sequence: TGTGCCAGCAGTTCCCCCGGGACAGGGTTTTACGAGCAGTACTTC. Its translation: CASSSPGTGFYEQYF.